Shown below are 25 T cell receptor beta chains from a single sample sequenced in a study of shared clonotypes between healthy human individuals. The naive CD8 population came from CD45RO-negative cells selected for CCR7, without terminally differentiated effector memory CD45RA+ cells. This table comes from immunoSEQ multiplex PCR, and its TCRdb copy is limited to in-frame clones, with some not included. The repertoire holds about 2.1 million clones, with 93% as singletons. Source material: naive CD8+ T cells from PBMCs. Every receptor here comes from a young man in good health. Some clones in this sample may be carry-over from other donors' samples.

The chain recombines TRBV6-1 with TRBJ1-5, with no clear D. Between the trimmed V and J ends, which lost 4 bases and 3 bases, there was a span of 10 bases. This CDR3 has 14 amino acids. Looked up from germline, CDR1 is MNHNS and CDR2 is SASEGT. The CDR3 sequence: CASSAARINQPQHF. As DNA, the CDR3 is TGTGCCAGCAGTGCCGCCAGGATCAATCAGCCCCAGCATTTT.

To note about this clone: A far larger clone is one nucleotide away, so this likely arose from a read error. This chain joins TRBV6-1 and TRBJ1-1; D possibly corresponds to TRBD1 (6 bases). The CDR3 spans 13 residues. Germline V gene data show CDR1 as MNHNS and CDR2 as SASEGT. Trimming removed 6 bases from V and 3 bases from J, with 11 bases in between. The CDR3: CASSVGGYTEAFF. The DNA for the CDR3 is TGTGCCAGCAGCGTAGGGGGGTACACTGAAGCTTTCTTT.

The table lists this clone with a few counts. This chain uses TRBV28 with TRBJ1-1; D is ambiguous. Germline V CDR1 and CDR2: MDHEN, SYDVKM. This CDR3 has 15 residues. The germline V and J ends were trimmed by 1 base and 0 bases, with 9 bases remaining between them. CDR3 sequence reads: CASSLLRELNTEAFF. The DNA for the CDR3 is TGTGCCAGCAGTTTATTGCGAGAGCTGAACACTGAAGCTTTCTTT.

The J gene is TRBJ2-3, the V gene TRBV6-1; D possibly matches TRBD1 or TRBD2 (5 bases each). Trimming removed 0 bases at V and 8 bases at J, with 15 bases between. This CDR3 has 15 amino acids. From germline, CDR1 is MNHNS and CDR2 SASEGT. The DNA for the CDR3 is TGTGCCAGCAGTGAAGCGGGGCTAGCATTAAGTACGCAGTATTTT. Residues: CASSEAGLALSTQYF.

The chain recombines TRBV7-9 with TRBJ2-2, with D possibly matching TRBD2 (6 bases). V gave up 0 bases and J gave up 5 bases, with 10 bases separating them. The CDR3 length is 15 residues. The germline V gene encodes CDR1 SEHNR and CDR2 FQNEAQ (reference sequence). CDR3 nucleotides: TGTGCCAGCAGCTTAGCGACTCGGGGGACCGGGGAGCTGTTTTTT. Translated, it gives CASSLATRGTGELFF. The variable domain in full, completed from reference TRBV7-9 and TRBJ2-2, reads DTGVSQNPRHKITKRGQNVTFRCDPISEHNRLYWYRQTLGQGPEFLTYFQNEAQLEKSRLLSDRFSAERPKGSFSTLEIQRTEQGDSAMYLCASSLATRGTGELFFGEGSRLTVL.

The DNA for the CDR3 is TGTGCCAGCAGCGTATCAGGTAACTCTGGGGCCAACGTCCTGACTTTC. Its protein product is CASSVSGNSGANVLTF. The chain uses TRBV9 and TRBJ2-6; no clear D. The length of the CDR3 is 16 residues. Germline CDR1 is SGDLS and CDR2 is YYNGEE. V lost 1 base, J lost 0 bases, and 8 bases lay in between.

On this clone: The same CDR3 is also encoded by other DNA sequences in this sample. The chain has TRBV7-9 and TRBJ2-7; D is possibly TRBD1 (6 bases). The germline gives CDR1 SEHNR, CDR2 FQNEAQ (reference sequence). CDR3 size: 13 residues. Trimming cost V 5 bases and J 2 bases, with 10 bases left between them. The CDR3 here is CASSPGHTYEQYF. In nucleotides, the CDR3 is TGTGCCAGCAGCCCGGGACATACCTACGAGCAGTACTTC.

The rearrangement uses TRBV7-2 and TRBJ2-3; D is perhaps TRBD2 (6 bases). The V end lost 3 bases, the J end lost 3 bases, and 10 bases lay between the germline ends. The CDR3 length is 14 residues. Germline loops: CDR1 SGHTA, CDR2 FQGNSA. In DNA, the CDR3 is TGTGCCAGCAGCTTTCCAGGGAGGACAGATACGCAGTATTTT. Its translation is CASSFPGRTDTQYF.

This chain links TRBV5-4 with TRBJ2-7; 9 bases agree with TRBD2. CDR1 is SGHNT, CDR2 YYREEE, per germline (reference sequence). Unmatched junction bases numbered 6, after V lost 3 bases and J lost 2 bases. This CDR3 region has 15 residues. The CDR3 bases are TGTGCCAGCAGCTCCCGGGCGGGAGGGCCCTACGAGCAGTACTTC. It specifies CASSSRAGGPYEQYF.

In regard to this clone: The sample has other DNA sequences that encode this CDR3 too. For the CDR3, the DNA is TGTGCCAGCAGCCCGCTGAGCAATGAGCAGTTCTTC. It codes for CASSPLSNEQFF. The V and J genes are TRBV7-9 and TRBJ2-1; D ambiguous. V was pared by 5 bases and J by 6 bases, with 8 bases between. Germline V gene data show CDR1 as SEHNR and CDR2 as FQNEAQ (reference sequence). The CDR3 sequence is 12 residues long.

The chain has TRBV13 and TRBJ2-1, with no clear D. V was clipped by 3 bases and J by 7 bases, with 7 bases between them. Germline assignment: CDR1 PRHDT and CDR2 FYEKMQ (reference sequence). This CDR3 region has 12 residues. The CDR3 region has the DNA TGTGCCAGCAGCTTCAGGAGTAATGAGCAGTTCTTC. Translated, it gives CASSFRSNEQFF. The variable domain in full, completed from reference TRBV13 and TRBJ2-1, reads AAGVIQSPRHLIKEKRETATLKCYPIPRHDTVYWYQQGPGQDPQFLISFYEKMQSDKGSIPDRFSAQQFSDYHSELNMSSLELGDSALYFCASSFRSNEQFFGPGTRLTVL.

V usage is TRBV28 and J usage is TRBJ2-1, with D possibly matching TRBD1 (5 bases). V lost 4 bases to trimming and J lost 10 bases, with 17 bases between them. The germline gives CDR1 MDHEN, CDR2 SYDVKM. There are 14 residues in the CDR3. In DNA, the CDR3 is TGTGCCAGCAGTTCGTCACCTGGGGCAGAAGAGCAGTTCTTC. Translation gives CASSSSPGAEEQFF.

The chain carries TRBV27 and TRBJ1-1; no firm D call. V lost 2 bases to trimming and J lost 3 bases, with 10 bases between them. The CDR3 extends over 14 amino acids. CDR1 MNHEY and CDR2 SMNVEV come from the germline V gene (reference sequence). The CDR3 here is CASSLGRLDTEAFF. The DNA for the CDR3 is TGTGCCAGCAGTTTAGGACGGCTGGACACTGAAGCTTTCTTT.

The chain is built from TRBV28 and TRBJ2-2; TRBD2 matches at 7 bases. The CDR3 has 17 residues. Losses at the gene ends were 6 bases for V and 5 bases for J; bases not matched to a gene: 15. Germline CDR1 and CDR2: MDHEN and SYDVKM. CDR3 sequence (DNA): TGTGCCAGCAGCCCTAGAATACTACTAGCGATAACCGGGGAGCTGTTTTTT. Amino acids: CASSPRILLAITGELFF.

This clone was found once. CDR3 nucleotides: TGCGCCAGCAGCCAGGGACTAGCGGGAGTCTATGAGCAGTTCTTC. Protein product: CASSQGLAGVYEQFF. The chain employs TRBV4-3 and TRBJ2-1, with TRBD2 identical over 14 bases. Germline CDR1 reads LGHNA; CDR2 reads YSLEER. This CDR3 contains 15 residues. J lost 8 bases, V lost 3 bases, and 3 bases had no gene match.

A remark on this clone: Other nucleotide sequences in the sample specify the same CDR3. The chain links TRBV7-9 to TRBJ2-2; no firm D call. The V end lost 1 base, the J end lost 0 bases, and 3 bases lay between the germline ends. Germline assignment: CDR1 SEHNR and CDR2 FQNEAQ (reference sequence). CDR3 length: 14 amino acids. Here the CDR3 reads CASSLVANTGELFF. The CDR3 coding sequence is TGTGCCAGCAGCTTAGTAGCGAACACCGGGGAGCTGTTTTTT.

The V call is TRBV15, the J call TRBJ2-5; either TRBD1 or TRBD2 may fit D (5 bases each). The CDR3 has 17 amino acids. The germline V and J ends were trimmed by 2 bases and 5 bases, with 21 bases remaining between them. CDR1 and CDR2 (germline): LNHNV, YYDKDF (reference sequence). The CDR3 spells CATSRYKSGRKTETQYF. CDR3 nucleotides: TGTGCCACCAGCAGATACAAGTCGGGGCGAAAAACGGAGACCCAGTACTTC.

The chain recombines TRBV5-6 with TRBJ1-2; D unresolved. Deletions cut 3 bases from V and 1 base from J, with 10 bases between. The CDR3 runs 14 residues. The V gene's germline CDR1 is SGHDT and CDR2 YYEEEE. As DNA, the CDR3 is TGTGCCAGCAGCTCGGTCGGGGTTAACTATGGCTACACCTTC. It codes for CASSSVGVNYGYTF.

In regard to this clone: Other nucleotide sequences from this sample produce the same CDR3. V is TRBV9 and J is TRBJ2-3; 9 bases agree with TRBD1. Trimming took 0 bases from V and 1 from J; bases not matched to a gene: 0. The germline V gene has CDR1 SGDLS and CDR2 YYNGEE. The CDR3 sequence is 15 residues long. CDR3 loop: CASSVGTGGTDTQYF. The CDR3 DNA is TGTGCCAGCAGCGTAGGGACAGGGGGCACAGATACGCAGTATTTT.

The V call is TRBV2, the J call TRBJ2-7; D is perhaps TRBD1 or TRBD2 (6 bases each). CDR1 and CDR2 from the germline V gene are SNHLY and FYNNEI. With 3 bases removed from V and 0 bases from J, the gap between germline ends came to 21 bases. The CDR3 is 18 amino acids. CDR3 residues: CASSDVIKSRGDSYEQYF. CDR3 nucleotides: TGTGCCAGCAGTGACGTAATCAAAAGTAGGGGGGACTCCTACGAGCAGTACTTC. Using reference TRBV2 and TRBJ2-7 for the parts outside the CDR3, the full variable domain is EPEVTQTPSHQVTQMGQEVILRCVPISNHLYFYWYRQILGQKVEFLVSFYNNEISEKSEIFDDQFSVERPDGSNFTLKIRSTKLEDSAMYFCASSDVIKSRGDSYEQYFGPGTRLTVT.

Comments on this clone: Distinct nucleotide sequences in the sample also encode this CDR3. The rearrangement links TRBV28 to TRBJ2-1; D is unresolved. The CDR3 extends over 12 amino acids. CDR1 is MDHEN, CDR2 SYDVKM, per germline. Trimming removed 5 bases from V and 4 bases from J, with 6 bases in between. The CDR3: CASSPQYNEQFF. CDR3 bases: TGTGCCAGCAGTCCTCAGTACAATGAGCAGTTCTTC. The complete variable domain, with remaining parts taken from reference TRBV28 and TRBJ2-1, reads DVKVTQSSRYLVKRTGEKVFLECVQDMDHENMFWYRQDPGLGLRLIYFSYDVKMKEKGDIPEGYSVSREKKERFSLILESASTNQTSMYLCASSPQYNEQFFGPGTRLTVL.

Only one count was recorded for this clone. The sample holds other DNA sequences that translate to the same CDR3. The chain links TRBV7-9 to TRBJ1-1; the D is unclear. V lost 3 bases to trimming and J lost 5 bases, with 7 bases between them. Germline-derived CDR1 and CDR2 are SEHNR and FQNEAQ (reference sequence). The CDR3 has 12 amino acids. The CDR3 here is CASSFGETEAFF. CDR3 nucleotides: TGTGCCAGCAGCTTTGGCGAAACTGAAGCTTTCTTT.

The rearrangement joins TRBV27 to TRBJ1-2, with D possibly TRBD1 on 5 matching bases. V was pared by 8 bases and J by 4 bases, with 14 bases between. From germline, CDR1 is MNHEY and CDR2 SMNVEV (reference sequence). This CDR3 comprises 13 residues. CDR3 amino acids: CASSMGPTYGYTF. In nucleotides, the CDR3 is TGTGCCAGCTCTATGGGACCGACCTATGGCTACACCTTC.

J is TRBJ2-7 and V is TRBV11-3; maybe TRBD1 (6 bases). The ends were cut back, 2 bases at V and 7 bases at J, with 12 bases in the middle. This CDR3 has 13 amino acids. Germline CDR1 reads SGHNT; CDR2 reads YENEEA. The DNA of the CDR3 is TGTGCCAGCAGCTTATCGTCAGGGGTTGAGCAGTACTTC. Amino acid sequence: CASSLSSGVEQYF.

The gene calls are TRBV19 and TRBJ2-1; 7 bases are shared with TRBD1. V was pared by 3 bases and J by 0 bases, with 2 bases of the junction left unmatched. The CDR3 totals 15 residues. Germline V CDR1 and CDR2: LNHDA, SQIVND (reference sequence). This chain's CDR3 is CASSMGTVSYNEQFF. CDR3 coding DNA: TGTGCCAGTAGTATGGGGACAGTCTCCTACAATGAGCAGTTCTTC.